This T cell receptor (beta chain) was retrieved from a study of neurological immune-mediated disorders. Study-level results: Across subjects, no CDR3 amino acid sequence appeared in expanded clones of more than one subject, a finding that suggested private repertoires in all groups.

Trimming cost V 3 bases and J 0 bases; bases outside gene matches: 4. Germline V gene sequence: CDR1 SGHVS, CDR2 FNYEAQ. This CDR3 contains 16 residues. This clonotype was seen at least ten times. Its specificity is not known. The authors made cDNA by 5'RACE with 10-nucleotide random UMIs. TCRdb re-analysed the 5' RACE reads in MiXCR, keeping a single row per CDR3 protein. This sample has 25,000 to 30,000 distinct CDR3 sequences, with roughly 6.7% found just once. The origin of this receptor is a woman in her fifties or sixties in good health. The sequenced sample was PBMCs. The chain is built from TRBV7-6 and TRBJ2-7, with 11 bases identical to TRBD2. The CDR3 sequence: CASSLIAGGLSYEQYF. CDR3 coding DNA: TGTGCCAGCAGCTTGATAGCGGGAGGGCTCTCCTACGAGCAGTACTTC.